The 2 T cell receptor beta chains below were found in one sample sequenced in a study of blood T cell repertoires in COVID-19. Data came from immunoSEQ multiplex PCR; TCRdb stores just in-frame clones and leaves some out. The repertoire holds 80,000 or so clones, with about 80% as singletons. The sequenced material came from peripheral blood. All receptors come from a man in his fifties or sixties with active or convalescent COVID-19.

The genes are TRBV7-3 and TRBJ1-2, with a possible D match to TRBD1 (6 bases). The V end lost 2 bases, the J end lost 6 bases, and 19 bases lay between the germline ends. The CDR3 runs 16 residues. CDR1 and CDR2 from the germline V gene are SGHTA and FQGTGA. CDR3 sequence (DNA): TGTGCCAGCAGCTTACGAGGGGCAGGGGACGTGAATGGCTACACCTTC. It encodes CASSLRGAGDVNGYTF.

The J gene is TRBJ2-7, the V gene TRBV6-1; 13 bases align to TRBD2. V was clipped by 4 bases and J by 0 bases; unmatched bases: 6. In germline, CDR1 is MNHNS, CDR2 SASEGT. The CDR3 length is 17 residues. The CDR3 nucleotides read TGTGCCAGCAGTGCGGGACTAGCGGGGCGTAGCTCCTACGAGCAGTACTTC. Translated: CASSAGLAGRSSYEQYF.